These T cell receptor beta chains were read from a single sample in a study of blood T cell repertoires in COVID-19. Measured with immunoSEQ multiplex PCR; TCRdb has only the in-frame clones, and not every one. The sample lists under 45,000 clones, 80% to 90% occurring once. Material for sequencing was peripheral blood. The receptors here all came from a man aged 55 to 70 with active COVID-19. Each CDR3 is given with its conserved first and last residue. Fields, in order: J gene, V gene, clone size, D gene, CDR3 protein, CDR3 DNA. D genes are given only for firm matches. Some rows have no size entry. The others give once, few or many, or a class for an expanded clone.

>TRBJ1-2|TRBV13|NA|TRBD1
CASSSSDRADGYTF
TGTGCCAGCAGCTCCTCGGACAGGGCGGATGGCTACACCTTC
>TRBJ2-1|TRBV5-1|NA|NA
CASGIPGTNPISYNEQFF
TGCGCCAGCGGTATTCCCGGGACAAACCCTATCAGCTACAATGAGCAGTTCTTC
>TRBJ2-5|TRBV10-2|NA|NA
CASSAPTPYQETQYF
TGCGCCAGCAGTGCCCCGACTCCGTACCAAGAGACCCAGTACTTC
>TRBJ2-1|TRBV14|NA|NA
CASSQGTRNEQFF
TGTGCCAGCAGCCAAGGGACAAGGAATGAGCAGTTCTTC
>TRBJ2-7|TRBV7-7|few|TRBD1
CASSFRTGRSYEQYF
TGTGCCAGCAGCTTTAGGACAGGCAGATCCTACGAGCAGTACTTC
>TRBJ2-5|TRBV30|once|NA
CAWSRGGGDQYF
TGTGCCTGGAGTAGGGGAGGGGGGGACCAGTACTTC
>TRBJ2-1|TRBV24-1|NA|TRBD1
CATSEMTGGSYNEQFF
TGTGCCACCAGTGAGATGACAGGGGGCTCCTACAATGAGCAGTTCTTC
>TRBJ2-3|TRBV9|NA|TRBD1
CASRKEPGGATDTQYF
TGTGCCAGCCGAAAAGAGCCAGGGGGCGCAACAGATACGCAGTATTTT
>TRBJ1-1|TRBV3-1/TRBV3-2|NA|NA
CASSQRGPGEAFF
TGTGCCAGCAGCCAGCGGGGGCCGGGTGAAGCTTTCTTT
>TRBJ2-1|TRBV28|NA|NA
CASSFPIADSDEQFF
TGTGCCAGCAGTTTCCCGATAGCGGACTCCGATGAGCAGTTCTTC
>TRBJ2-3|TRBV7-9|NA|NA
CASSLGGSSMDTQYF
TGTGCCAGCAGCTTAGGCGGCTCAAGTATGGATACGCAGTATTTT
>TRBJ2-7|TRBV7-8|NA|TRBD1
CASSLGLASSRDRNYEQYF
TGTGCCAGCAGCTTAGGTTTGGCTTCTTCTCGGGACAGAAACTACGAGCAGTACTTC
>TRBJ2-1|TRBV6-5|NA|TRBD2
CASRKAGGNYNEQFF
TGTGCCAGCAGAAAAGCGGGAGGGAACTACAATGAGCAGTTCTTC
>TRBJ1-4|TRBV27|NA|TRBD1
CASSGQGPGLATNEKLFF
TGTGCCAGCAGTGGACAGGGGCCAGGGCTTGCAACTAATGAAAAACTGTTTTTT
>TRBJ1-2|TRBV19|NA|NA
CASSAGSVAANYGYTF
TGTGCCAGTAGTGCCGGGTCCGTTGCCGCTAACTATGGCTACACCTTC
>TRBJ2-7|TRBV9|NA|NA
CASSAGTPSYEQYF
TGTGCCAGCAGCGCCGGGACACCGTCCTACGAGCAGTACTTC
>TRBJ1-3|TRBV5-4|NA|NA
CASSPPDRDGNTIYF
TGTGCCAGCAGCCCACCGGACAGAGATGGAAACACCATATATTTT
>TRBJ2-3|TRBV7-9|NA|TRBD2
CASTRTSGSSDTQYF
TGTGCCAGCACCCGGACTAGCGGGAGTTCAGATACGCAGTATTTT
>TRBJ1-6|TRBV2|few|NA
CASSLRVNNSPLHF
TGTGCCAGCAGCCTCCGGGTTAATAATTCACCCCTCCACTTT
>TRBJ2-3|TRBV11-2|once|TRBD2
CASSLLTSGTTDTQYF
TGTGCCAGCAGCTTATTAACTAGCGGAACAACAGATACGCAGTATTTT
>TRBJ2-7|TRBV27|few|NA
CASSFWDKSYEQYF
TGTGCCAGCAGTTTTTGGGACAAATCCTACGAGCAGTACTTC
>TRBJ1-5|TRBV29-1|NA|NA
CSVAVAGRGPGQPQHF
TGCAGCGTTGCTGTAGCGGGACGAGGCCCCGGTCAGCCCCAGCATTTT
>TRBJ2-3|TRBV3-1/TRBV3-2|once|NA
CASSQNLGQGGLAGTDTQYF
TGTGCCAGCAGCCAAAACCTCGGACAGGGGGGACTAGCGGGCACAGATACGCAGTATTTT
>TRBJ2-2|TRBV4-2|NA|TRBD2
CASSQGTSDTNTGELFF
TGTGCCAGCAGCCAGGGGACTAGCGACACGAACACCGGGGAGCTGTTTTTT
>TRBJ2-2|TRBV7-2|NA|TRBD1
CASSFRQGAGELFF
TGTGCCAGCAGCTTCCGACAGGGGGCCGGGGAGCTGTTTTTT
>TRBJ2-5|TRBV5-1|NA|TRBD1
CASSPGTGSETQYF
TGCGCCAGCAGCCCGGGGACAGGGAGCGAGACCCAGTACTTC
>TRBJ2-6|TRBV27|NA|NA
CASSLFGPPGANVLTF
TGTGCCAGCAGTTTATTTGGGCCCCCTGGGGCCAACGTCCTGACTTTC
>TRBJ1-2|TRBV2|NA|TRBD1
CASVRTGGGGYTF
TGTGCCAGCGTACGGACAGGGGGAGGTGGCTACACCTTC
>TRBJ2-7|TRBV14|once|NA
CASSPWQGEDYEQYF
TGTGCCAGCAGCCCCTGGCAGGGTGAGGACTACGAGCAGTACTTC
>TRBJ2-3|TRBV10-2|NA|NA
CATRTDWPTDTQYF
TGCGCCACCAGGACAGACTGGCCCACAGATACGCAGTATTTT
>TRBJ2-7|TRBV11-1|NA|TRBD1
CASRSGGDVSYEQYF
TGTGCCAGCAGATCAGGGGGCGACGTTTCCTACGAGCAGTACTTC
>TRBJ1-3|TRBV7-2|NA|NA
CASSPRGDLVTGNTIYF
TGTGCCAGCAGCCCCCGCGGAGACTTGGTAACTGGAAACACCATATATTTT
>TRBJ2-1|TRBV9|NA|TRBD2
CASSVTGTSGINEQFF
TGTGCCAGCAGCGTCACCGGGACTAGCGGGATCAATGAGCAGTTCTTC
>TRBJ1-6|TRBV7-9|NA|NA
CASSPRYEADSPLHF
TGTGCCAGCAGCCCCCGATACGAGGCTGATTCACCCCTCCACTTT
>TRBJ2-1|TRBV28|NA|TRBD2
CASSLTGTSGRGSYNEQFF
TGTGCCAGCAGTCTAACCGGGACTAGCGGGAGGGGGTCCTACAATGAGCAGTTCTTC
>TRBJ2-2|TRBV7-6|NA|NA
CASSLLAGTGELFF
TGTGCCAGCAGCTTACTCGCGGGGACCGGGGAGCTGTTTTTT
>TRBJ1-1|TRBV28|NA|NA
CASSLLRGSGNTEAFF
TGTGCCAGCAGTTTGCTCAGGGGCAGTGGGAACACTGAAGCTTTCTTT
>TRBJ2-1|TRBV24-1|NA|NA
CATSVTSSYNEQFF
TGTGCCACCAGTGTAACGAGCTCCTACAATGAGCAGTTCTTC
>TRBJ2-7|TRBV7-9|few|TRBD1
CASSSRTGKFF
TGTGCCAGCAGCTCCCGGACAGGGAAGTTCTTC
>TRBJ1-1|TRBV6-5|NA|NA
CASSYNTGSPFF
TGTGCCAGCAGTTATAACACAGGGAGCCCTTTTTTT
>TRBJ2-7|TRBV6-6|NA|NA
CASSYHGQGGHEQYF
TGTGCCAGCAGTTACCATGGGCAGGGGGGCCACGAGCAGTACTTC
>TRBJ2-5|TRBV7-8|NA|TRBD2
CASSLSLVAGTKETQYF
TGTGCCAGCAGCTTATCACTCGTAGCGGGGACAAAAGAGACCCAGTACTTC
>TRBJ1-3|TRBV18|NA|TRBD1
CASTRQGPNTIYF
TGTGCCAGCACCCGACAGGGACCAAACACCATATATTTT
>TRBJ2-7|TRBV5-1|NA|TRBD2
CASSLWGRLAGVPRRYEQYF
TGCGCCAGCAGCTTGTGGGGAAGACTAGCGGGAGTCCCACGTCGGTACGAGCAGTACTTC
>TRBJ1-1|TRBV3-1/TRBV3-2|NA|NA
CASSSDGGVPKAFF
TGTGCCAGCAGCTCCGACGGGGGGGTTCCCAAGGCTTTCTTT
>TRBJ2-3|TRBV6-5|NA|TRBD1
CASSYQGQGAYTQYF
TGTGCCAGCAGTTACCAGGGACAGGGGGCATACACGCAGTATTTT
>TRBJ2-7|TRBV3-1/TRBV3-2|NA|NA
CASSQGLDSPGYEQYF
TGTGCCAGCAGCCAAGGGCTGGACAGTCCCGGGTACGAGCAGTACTTC
>TRBJ2-5|TRBV2|NA|TRBD2
CASSDGTSGIETQYF
TGTGCCAGCAGTGACGGGACTAGCGGGATCGAGACCCAGTACTTC
>TRBJ2-3|TRBV5-1|once|TRBD2
CASSLGPSGRVDTQYF
TGCGCCAGCAGCTTGGGTCCCAGCGGGAGGGTCGATACGCAGTATTTT
>TRBJ2-1|TRBV5-5|NA|TRBD2
CASSSSGNTYNEQFF
TGTGCCAGCAGCTCTAGCGGGAACACCTACAATGAGCAGTTCTTC
>TRBJ2-1|TRBV29-1|NA|NA
CSGRRAGVYNEQFF
TGCAGCGGCCGTAGGGCAGGGGTGTACAATGAGCAGTTCTTC
>TRBJ2-7|TRBV7-9|NA|NA
CASSFPSGRGTHEQYF
TGTGCCAGCAGCTTCCCTTCTGGGAGGGGGACCCACGAGCAGTACTTC
>TRBJ2-1|TRBV2|once|NA
CASTPGAWGDYNEQFF
TGTGCCAGCACCCCGGGAGCGTGGGGGGACTACAATGAGCAGTTCTTC
>TRBJ1-2|TRBV19|NA|NA
CASSMAGNYGYTF
TGTGCCAGTAGTATGGCGGGGAACTATGGCTACACCTTC
>TRBJ2-3|TRBV5-4|NA|TRBD2
CASRGGRTDTQYF
TGTGCCAGCAGGGGCGGGAGGACAGATACGCAGTATTTT